This TCR beta chain was profiled in a study of blood T cell repertoires in COVID-19. TCRdb's table, derived via immunoSEQ multiplex PCR, lists solely in-frame clones and lacks some. The sample contains 200,000 to 250,000 clones, approximately 82% of which appear only once. This sequence was found in an elderly woman with acute or convalescent COVID-19. Specimen: peripheral blood.

The CDR3 sequence: CASSRQGVFNEKLFF. The CDR3 nucleotides read TGTGCCAGCAGCCGACAGGGGGTTTTTAATGAAAAACTGTTTTTT. The gene calls are TRBV5-6 and TRBJ1-4, with TRBD1 identical over 9 bases. Trimming cost V 4 bases and J 4 bases; bases outside gene matches: 5. The CDR3 runs 15 residues. Germline loops: CDR1 SGHDT, CDR2 YYEEEE.